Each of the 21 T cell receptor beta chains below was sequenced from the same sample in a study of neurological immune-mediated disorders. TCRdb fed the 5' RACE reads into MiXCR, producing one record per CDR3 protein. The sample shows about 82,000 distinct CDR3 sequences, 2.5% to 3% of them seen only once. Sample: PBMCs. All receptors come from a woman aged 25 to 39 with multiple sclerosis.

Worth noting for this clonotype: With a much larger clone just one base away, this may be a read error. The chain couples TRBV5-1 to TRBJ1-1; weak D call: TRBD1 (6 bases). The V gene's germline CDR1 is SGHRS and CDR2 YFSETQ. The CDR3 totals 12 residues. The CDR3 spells CDSGKQGFEAFF. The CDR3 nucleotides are TGCGACAGCGGGAAACAGGGCTTTGAAGCTTTCTTT.

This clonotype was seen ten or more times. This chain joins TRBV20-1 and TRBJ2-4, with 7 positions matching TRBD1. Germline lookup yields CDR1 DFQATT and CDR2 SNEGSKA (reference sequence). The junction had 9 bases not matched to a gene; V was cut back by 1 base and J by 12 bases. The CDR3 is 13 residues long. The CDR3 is CSARGDRAPPQYF. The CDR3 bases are TGCAGTGCTAGAGGAGACAGGGCTCCCCCTCAGTACTTC.

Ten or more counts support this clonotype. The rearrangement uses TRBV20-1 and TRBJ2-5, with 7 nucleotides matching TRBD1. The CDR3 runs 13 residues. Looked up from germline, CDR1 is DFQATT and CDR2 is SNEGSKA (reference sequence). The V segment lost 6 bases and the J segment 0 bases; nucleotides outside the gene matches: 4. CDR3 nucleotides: TGCAGTGCACTGGGACAGTACCAAGAGACCCAGTACTTC. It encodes CSALGQYQETQYF.

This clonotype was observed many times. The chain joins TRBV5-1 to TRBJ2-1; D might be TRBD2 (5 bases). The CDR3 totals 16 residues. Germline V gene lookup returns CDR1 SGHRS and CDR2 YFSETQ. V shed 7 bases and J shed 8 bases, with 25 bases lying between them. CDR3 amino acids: CASYTTAGPPRDEQFF. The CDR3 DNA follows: TGCGCCAGCTACACGACGGCGGGCCCCCCGAGAGATGAGCAGTTCTTC.

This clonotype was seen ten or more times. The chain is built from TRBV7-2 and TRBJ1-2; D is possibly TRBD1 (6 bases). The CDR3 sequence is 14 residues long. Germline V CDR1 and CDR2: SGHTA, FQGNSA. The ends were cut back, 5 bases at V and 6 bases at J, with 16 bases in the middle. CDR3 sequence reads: CASSPRSGDNGYTF. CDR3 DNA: TGTGCCAGCAGCCCGCGATCAGGGGATAATGGCTACACCTTC.

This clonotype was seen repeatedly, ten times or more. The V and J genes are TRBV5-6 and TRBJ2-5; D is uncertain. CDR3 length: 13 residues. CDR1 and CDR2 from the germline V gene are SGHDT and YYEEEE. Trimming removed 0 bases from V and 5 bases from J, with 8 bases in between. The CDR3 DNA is TGTGCCAGCAGCTTGGCCGCTGGGGAGACCCAGTACTTC. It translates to CASSLAAGETQYF.

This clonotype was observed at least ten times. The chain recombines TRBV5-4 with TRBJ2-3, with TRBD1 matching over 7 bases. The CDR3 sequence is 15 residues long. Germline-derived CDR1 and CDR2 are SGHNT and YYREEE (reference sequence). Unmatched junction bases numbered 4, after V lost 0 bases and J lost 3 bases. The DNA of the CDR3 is TGTGCCAGCAGCTTGGACAGGGGTGTGACAGATACGCAGTATTTT. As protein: CASSLDRGVTDTQYF.

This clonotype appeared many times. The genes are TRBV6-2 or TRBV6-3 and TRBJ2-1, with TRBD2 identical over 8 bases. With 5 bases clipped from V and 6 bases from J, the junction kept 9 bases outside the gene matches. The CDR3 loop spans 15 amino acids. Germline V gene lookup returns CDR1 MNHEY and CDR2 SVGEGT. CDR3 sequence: CASSLQAGAINEQFF. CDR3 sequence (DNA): TGTGCCAGCAGTCTTCAAGCGGGAGCAATCAATGAGCAGTTCTTC.

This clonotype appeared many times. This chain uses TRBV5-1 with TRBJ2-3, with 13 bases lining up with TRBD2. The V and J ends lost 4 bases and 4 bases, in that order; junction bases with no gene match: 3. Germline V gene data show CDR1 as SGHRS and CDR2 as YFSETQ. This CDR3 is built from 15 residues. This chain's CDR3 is CASSLTSGRSDTQYF. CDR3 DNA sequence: TGCGCCAGCAGCCTGACTAGCGGGAGGTCAGATACGCAGTATTTT. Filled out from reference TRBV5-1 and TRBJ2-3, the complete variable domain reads KAGVTQTPRYLIKTRGQQVTLSCSPISGHRSVSWYQQTPGQGLQFLFEYFSETQRNKGNFPGRFSGRQFSNSRSEMNVSTLELGDSALYLCASSLTSGRSDTQYFGPGTRLTVL.

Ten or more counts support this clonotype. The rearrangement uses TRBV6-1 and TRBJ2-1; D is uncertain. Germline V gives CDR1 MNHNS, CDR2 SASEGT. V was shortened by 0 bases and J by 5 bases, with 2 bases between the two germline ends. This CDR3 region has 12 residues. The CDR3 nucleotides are TGTGCCAGCAGTGAAGCAGACAATGAGCAGTTCTTC. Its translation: CASSEADNEQFF.

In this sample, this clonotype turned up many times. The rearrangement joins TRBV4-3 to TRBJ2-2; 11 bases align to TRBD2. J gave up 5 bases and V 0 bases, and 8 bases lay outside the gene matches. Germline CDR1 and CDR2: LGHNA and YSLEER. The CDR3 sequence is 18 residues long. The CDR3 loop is CASSQEMVLAGDTGELFF. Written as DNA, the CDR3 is TGCGCCAGCAGCCAAGAAATGGTACTAGCGGGAGATACCGGGGAGCTGTTTTTT.

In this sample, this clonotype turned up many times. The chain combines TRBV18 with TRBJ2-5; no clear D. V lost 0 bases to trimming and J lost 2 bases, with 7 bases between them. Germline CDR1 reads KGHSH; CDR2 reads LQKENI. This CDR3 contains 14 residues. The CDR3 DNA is TGTGCCAGCTCACCACCGCTCGGACAAGAGACCCAGTACTTC. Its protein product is CASSPPLGQETQYF.

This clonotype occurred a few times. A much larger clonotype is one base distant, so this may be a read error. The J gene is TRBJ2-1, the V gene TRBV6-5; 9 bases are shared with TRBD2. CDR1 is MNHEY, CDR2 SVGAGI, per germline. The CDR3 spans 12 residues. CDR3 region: CDSGRNPNEQFF. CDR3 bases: TGTGACAGCGGGAGGAACCCCAATGAGCAGTTCTTC.

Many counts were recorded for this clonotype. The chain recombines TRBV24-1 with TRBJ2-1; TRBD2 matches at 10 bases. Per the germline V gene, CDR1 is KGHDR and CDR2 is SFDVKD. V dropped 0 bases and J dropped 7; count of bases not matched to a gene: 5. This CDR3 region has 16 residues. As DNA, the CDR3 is TGTGCCACCAGTGATTTGCCGGCTAGCGGGAGTAATGAGCAGTTCTTC. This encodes CATSDLPASGSNEQFF.

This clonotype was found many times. CDR3 in amino acids: CATGLAGLSSYNEQFF. The CDR3 DNA follows: TGTGCCACCGGACTAGCGGGACTCAGCTCCTACAATGAGCAGTTCTTC. The V and J genes are TRBV7-2 and TRBJ2-1, with 12 nucleotides matching TRBD2. CDR1 and CDR2 from the germline V gene are SGHTA and FQGNSA. Unmatched junction bases numbered 7, after V lost 10 bases and J lost 0 bases. This CDR3 is 16 amino acids long.

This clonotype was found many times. The DNA of the CDR3 is TGCGCCAGCAGCTTACGGGACTTATACAATGAGCAGTTCTTC. Translation: CASSLRDLYNEQFF. The rearrangement joins TRBV5-1 to TRBJ2-1; D is possibly TRBD2 (6 bases). From germline, CDR1 is SGHRS and CDR2 YFSETQ. Trimming stripped 2 bases from V and 4 bases from J, with 10 bases between. The CDR3 is 14 amino acids.

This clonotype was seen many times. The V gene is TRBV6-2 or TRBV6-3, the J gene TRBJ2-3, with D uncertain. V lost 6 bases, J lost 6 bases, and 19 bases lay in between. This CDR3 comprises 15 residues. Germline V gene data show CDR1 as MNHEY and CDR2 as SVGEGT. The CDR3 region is CASSDLLGLGDTQYF. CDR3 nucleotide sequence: TGTGCCAGCAGCGACCTTCTAGGTTTGGGGGATACGCAGTATTTT.

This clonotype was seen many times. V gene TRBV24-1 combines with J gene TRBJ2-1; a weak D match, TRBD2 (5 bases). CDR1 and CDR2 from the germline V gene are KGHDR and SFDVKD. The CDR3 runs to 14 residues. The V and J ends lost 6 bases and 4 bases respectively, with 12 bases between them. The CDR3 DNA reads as TGTGCCACCAGTCCTCCTTCGGGGTACAATGAGCAGTTCTTC. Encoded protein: CATSPPSGYNEQFF.

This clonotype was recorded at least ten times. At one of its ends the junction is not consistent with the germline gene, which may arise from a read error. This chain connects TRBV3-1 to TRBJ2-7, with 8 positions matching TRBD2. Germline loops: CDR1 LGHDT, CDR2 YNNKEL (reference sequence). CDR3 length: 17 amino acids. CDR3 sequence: CASSQDRGAGVSHEQYF. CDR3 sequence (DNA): TGTGCCAGCAGCCAAGATCGGGGAGCGGGAGTCTCCCACGAGCAGTACTTC.

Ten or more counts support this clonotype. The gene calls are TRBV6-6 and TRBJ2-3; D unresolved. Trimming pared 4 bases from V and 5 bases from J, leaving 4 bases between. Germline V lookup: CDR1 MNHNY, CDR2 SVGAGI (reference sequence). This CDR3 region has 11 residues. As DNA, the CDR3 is TGTGCCAGCAGTTTCAAAGATACGCAGTATTTT. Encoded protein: CASSFKDTQYF.

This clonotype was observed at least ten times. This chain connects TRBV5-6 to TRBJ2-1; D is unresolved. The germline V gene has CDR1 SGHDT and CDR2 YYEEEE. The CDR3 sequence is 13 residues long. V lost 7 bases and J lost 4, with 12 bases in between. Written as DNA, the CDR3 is TGTGCCAGCGCTCAGGCTGGTTACAATGAGCAGTTCTTC. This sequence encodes CASAQAGYNEQFF.